These T cell receptor beta chains were read from a single sample in a study of cytomegalovirus exposure and HLA in healthy donors. TCRdb's copy holds only in-frame clones and misses some; the assay was immunoSEQ multiplex PCR. The sample has under 95,000 clones, 55% to 75% seen once. The sequenced sample consisted of PBMCs. The receptor set was obtained from a middle-aged woman in good health and CMV-seropositive. Each CDR3 is given with its conserved first and last residue.

TRBJ1-2 TRBV2 CASSQLRAREHGYTF
TRBJ2-1 TRBV2 CASSEWDLSSGNEQFF
TRBJ2-3 TRBV2 CASSESSGGQGTQYF
TRBJ1-4 TRBV5-1 CASSFGVGLRANEKLFF
TRBJ1-4 TRBV18 CASSPVTATNEKLFF
TRBJ1-2 TRBV29-1 CSVEDKTGGWDGYTF
TRBJ1-2 TRBV30 CAWSGGGGGYTF
TRBJ1-5 TRBV25-1 CASSESQGGGQPQHF
TRBJ2-7 TRBV27 CASSFQRDSPLEQYF
TRBJ2-7 TRBV7-2 CASSLSGVLYEQYF
TRBJ1-1 TRBV5-1 CASSLRGGFEAFF
TRBJ2-1 TRBV19 CASSLLLYPNEQFF
TRBJ1-2 TRBV5-1 CASSSTGQGAHGYTF
TRBJ1-4 TRBV5-6 CASSLGDGENEKLFF
TRBJ1-6 TRBV25-1 CASSGSGYDSPLHF
TRBJ2-3 TRBV5-1 CASSFGDNTDTQYF
TRBJ2-2 TRBV6-6 CASSPDGGWGQLFF
TRBJ1-1 TRBV2 CARATGLTNTEAFF
TRBJ1-2 TRBV5-6 CASSPRNQGGNYYGYTF
TRBJ2-3 TRBV25-1 CASSEWRGGTDTQYF
TRBJ1-2 TRBV6-1 CASTSHAGDAYGYTF